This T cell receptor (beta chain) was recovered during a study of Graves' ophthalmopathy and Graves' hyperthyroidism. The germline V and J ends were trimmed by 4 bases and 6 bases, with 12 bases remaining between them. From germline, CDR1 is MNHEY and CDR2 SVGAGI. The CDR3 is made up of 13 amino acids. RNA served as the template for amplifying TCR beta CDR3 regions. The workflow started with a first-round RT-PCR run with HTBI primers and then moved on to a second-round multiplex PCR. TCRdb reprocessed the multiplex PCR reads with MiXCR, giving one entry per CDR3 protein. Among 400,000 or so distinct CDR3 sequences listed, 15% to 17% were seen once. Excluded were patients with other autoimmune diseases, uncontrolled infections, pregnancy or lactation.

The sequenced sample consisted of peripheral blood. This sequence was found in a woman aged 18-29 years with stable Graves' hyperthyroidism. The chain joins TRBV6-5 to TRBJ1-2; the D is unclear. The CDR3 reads CASSFRRSHGYTF. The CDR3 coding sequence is TGTGCCAGCAGTTTTCGGAGATCCCATGGCTACACCTTC.